This T cell receptor beta chain was sequenced in a study of T cells after yellow fever vaccination. This clonotype was seen more than once but under ten times. Germline CDR1 and CDR2: SNHLY and FYNNEI. The V and J ends lost 4 bases and 3 bases respectively, with 6 bases between them. The CDR3 covers 13 residues. TCRdb reprocessed the 5' RACE reads via MiXCR and lists one record per CDR3 protein. The sample holds approximately 110,000 distinct CDR3 sequences, 6.5% to 9% seen once. This specimen consisted of CD8+ T cells sorted from PBMCs, obtained 45 days after the yellow fever booster vaccination. The source of this sequence is a man aged 30-40 years who received the YFV17D yellow fever vaccine. This rearrangement joins TRBV2 to TRBJ2-2, with D uncertain. The CDR3 bases are TGTGCCAGCAGTGCCAGTTACACCGGGGAGCTGTTTTTT. This translates into CASSASYTGELFF.